This T cell receptor beta chain comes out of a study of blood T cell repertoires in COVID-19. V lost 4 bases and J lost 5; bases outside the gene matches: 2. This CDR3 comprises 14 residues. CDR1 is ENHRY, CDR2 SYGVKD, per germline. The repertoire was sequenced with immunoSEQ multiplex PCR; TCRdb's copy has only in-frame clones and lacks some. The table shows 91,000 or so clones, with about 86% occurring only once. The receptor was isolated from a human donor in a cohort sampled during active COVID-19. The sample comprised peripheral blood. The chain recombines TRBV10-3 with TRBJ1-6, with 7 bases fitting TRBD1. CDR3 residues: CAISGGQNNSPLHF. The CDR3 DNA is TGTGCCATCAGTGGGGGACAGAATAATTCACCCCTCCACTTT.